This entry describes one TCR beta chain. The sample is drawn from a study of cytomegalovirus exposure and HLA in healthy donors. The CDR3 consists of 15 residues. Trimming cost V 5 bases and J 4 bases; bases outside gene matches: 9. Looked up from germline, CDR1 is SGHVS and CDR2 is FQNEAQ. The PCR used 60 Vbeta and 13 Jbeta primers. TCRdb's table, derived via immunoSEQ multiplex PCR, lists solely in-frame clones and lacks some. The repertoire has about 190,000 clones, about 81% of them found once; the top ten carry around 2%. This rearrangement joins TRBV7-8 to TRBJ2-5; 8 nucleotides match TRBD2. Sequencing was performed on PBMCs. This TCR came from a woman younger than 30 in good health and CMV-seropositive. This chain's CDR3 is CASSAVGGAPETQYF. CDR3 nucleotides: TGTGCCAGCAGCGCCGTCGGGGGGGCCCCAGAGACCCAGTACTTC. The full variable domain, in which reference TRBV7-8 and TRBJ2-5 provide the parts outside the CDR3, is GAGVSQSPRYKVAKRGQDVALRCDPISGHVSLFWYQQALGQGPEFLTYFQNEAQLDKSGLPSDRFFAERPEGSVSTLKIQRTQQEDSAVYLCASSAVGGAPETQYFGPGTRLLVL.